These 13 T cell receptor beta chains were sequenced from one sample in a study of cytomegalovirus exposure and HLA in healthy donors. 13 Jbeta primers and 60 Vbeta primers were used for the PCR. The assay was immunoSEQ multiplex PCR, and TCRdb's table has in-frame clones only and misses some. The sample table includes 130,000 to 150,000 clones. The sample taken for sequencing was PBMCs. The receptors derive from a man aged 35-49 years in good health and CMV-seronegative.

The CDR3 spells CASALGQFNQPQHF. For the CDR3, the DNA is TGTGCTAGTGCCTTAGGACAGTTCAATCAGCCCCAGCATTTT. This chain connects TRBV12-5 to TRBJ1-5, with TRBD1 as a possible D gene (6 bases). Trimming cost V 7 bases and J 3 bases, with 13 bases left between them. From germline, CDR1 is LGHNT and CDR2 FRNRAP. CDR3 length: 14 residues. Full variable domain (missing parts from reference TRBV12-5 and TRBJ1-5): DARVTQTPRHKVTEMGQEVTMRCQPILGHNTVFWYRQTMMQGLELLAYFRNRAPLDDSGMPKDRFSAEMPDATLATLKIQPSEPRDSAVYFCASALGQFNQPQHFGDGTRLSIL.

The CDR3 region has the DNA TGCGCCAGCAGCCCGTGGGGACAGGGGACAGATACGCAGTATTTT. Its protein is CASSPWGQGTDTQYF. The chain employs TRBV5-1 and TRBJ2-3, with TRBD1 identical over 10 bases. CDR1 is SGHRS, CDR2 YFSETQ, per germline. This CDR3 spans 15 amino acids. J gave up 3 bases and V 4 bases, and 5 bases lay outside the gene matches.

This chain uses TRBV4-1 with TRBJ2-2; a possible D gene is TRBD1 (6 bases). V shed 4 bases and J shed 9 bases, with 12 bases lying between them. CDR3 length: 13 residues. The V gene's germline CDR1 is MGHRA and CDR2 YSYEKL. The CDR3 loop reads CASSLRTDRELFF. Written as DNA, the CDR3 is TGCGCCAGCAGCCTCAGGACAGATCGGGAGCTGTTTTTT.

This chain links TRBV6-5 with TRBJ2-7, with a possible D match to TRBD1 (7 bases). Trimming removed 2 bases at V and 5 bases at J, with 13 bases between. Per the germline V gene, CDR1 is MNHEY and CDR2 is SVGAGI. The CDR3 contains 14 residues. The CDR3 sequence is CASSYDRDFDEQYF. The CDR3 nucleotides read TGTGCCAGCAGTTACGACAGGGACTTCGACGAGCAGTACTTC.

The chain links TRBV4-1 to TRBJ2-5; the match to TRBD1 covers 7 bases. The germline CDR1 and CDR2 sequences are MGHRA and YSYEKL. V shed 1 base and J 5 bases; nucleotides not matched to a gene: 7. The CDR3 covers 15 residues. CDR3 nucleotides: TGCGCCAGCAGCCAAGGACAGGGAGAGAGGGAGACCCAGTACTTC. It translates to CASSQGQGERETQYF.

The chain joins TRBV4-2 to TRBJ2-5, with 7 bases identical to TRBD2. With 1 base clipped from V and 2 bases from J, the junction kept 1 base outside the gene matches. Germline V gene lookup returns CDR1 LGHNA and CDR2 YNFKEQ. This CDR3 is 14 amino acids long. CDR3 sequence: CASSQAGGQETQYF. As DNA, the CDR3 is TGTGCCAGCAGCCAAGCGGGGGGACAAGAGACCCAGTACTTC.

CDR3 nucleotide sequence: TGTGCCAGCAGCCGGGTTCCAGTGGTTGGCTACACCTTC. This gives the protein CASSRVPVVGYTF. V usage is TRBV7-2 and J usage is TRBJ1-2; D is undetermined. Germline CDR1 reads SGHTA; CDR2 reads FQGNSA. This CDR3 is built from 13 residues. Trimming removed 5 bases from V and 7 bases from J, with 14 bases in between. Supplemented by reference TRBV7-2 and TRBJ1-2, the full variable domain reads GAGVSQSPSNKVTEKGKDVELRCDPISGHTALYWYRQSLGQGLEFLIYFQGNSAPDKSGLPSDRFSAERTGGSVSTLTIQRTQQEDSAVYLCASSRVPVVGYTFGSGTRLTVV.

This chain uses TRBV7-8 with TRBJ1-5; D gene ambiguous. The CDR3 runs 15 residues. V lost 1 base and J 0 bases, leaving 7 bases between the germline ends. The germline V gene has CDR1 SGHVS and CDR2 FQNEAQ. CDR3 in amino acids: CASSLGEHSNQPQHF. Here the CDR3 DNA reads TGTGCCAGCAGCTTAGGGGAGCATAGCAATCAGCCCCAGCATTTT.

The CDR3 DNA is TGTGCCAGCAGCGCCCCGCAGACTAAACTGTTTTTT. This codes for CASSAPQTKLFF. The chain carries TRBV28 and TRBJ1-4; D is uncertain. This CDR3 comprises 12 residues. V was clipped by 6 bases and J by 11 bases, with 13 bases between them. Germline values: CDR1 MDHEN, CDR2 SYDVKM.

The CDR3, as DNA: TGTGCCAGCAGCTTCTCCAGGGGAGGGGCAGATACGCAGTATTTT. It yields the protein CASSFSRGGADTQYF. This chain joins TRBV5-4 and TRBJ2-3, with D tentatively TRBD2 (7 bases). The ends were cut back, 2 bases at V and 4 bases at J, with 14 bases in the middle. The germline V gene encodes CDR1 SGHNT and CDR2 YYREEE (reference sequence). The CDR3 runs 15 residues.

The gene calls are TRBV5-1 and TRBJ2-1; 10 positions match TRBD1. The length of the CDR3 is 19 residues. V was pared by 0 bases and J by 0 bases, with 9 bases of the junction left unmatched. Per germline, CDR1 SGHRS and CDR2 YFSETQ. Written as DNA, the CDR3 is TGCGCCAGCAGCTTGGGGACAGGGGGATCCCAAAGCTCCTACAATGAGCAGTTCTTC. As protein: CASSLGTGGSQSSYNEQFF.

V usage is TRBV5-1 and J usage is TRBJ2-5; the match to TRBD1 covers 10 bases. The CDR3 runs 14 residues. Trimming took 4 bases from V and 4 from J; bases not matched to a gene: 4. From germline, CDR1 is SGHRS and CDR2 YFSETQ. The CDR3 reads CASSTGQGRETQYF. DNA of the CDR3: TGCGCCAGCAGCACGGGACAGGGGAGAGAGACCCAGTACTTC.

CDR3 sequence (DNA): TGTGCCAGCAGTGATGAAAAGGAGACAGGGGGCCTTTATGGCTACACCTTC. Translation: CASSDEKETGGLYGYTF. This rearrangement joins TRBV6-1 to TRBJ1-2, with 10 positions matching TRBD1. Looked up from germline, CDR1 is MNHNS and CDR2 is SASEGT. CDR3 length: 17 residues. V was pared by 3 bases and J by 5 bases, with 12 bases of the junction left unmatched.